This T cell receptor beta chain was captured by sequencing in a study of regulatory dendritic cells for organ transplantation. V lost 6 bases and J lost 2; bases outside the gene matches: 6. From germline, CDR1 is ENHRY and CDR2 SYGVKD. CDR3 length: 16 residues. The repertoire was sequenced with immunoSEQ multiplex PCR; TCRdb's copy has only in-frame clones and lacks some. The table shows about 30,000 clones, with about four fifths occurring only once. Whole-study findings and limits: Memory CD8+ clonal expansion seemed more limited with regulatory than mature dendritic cells. Naive T cells showed high diversity, memory cells less, memory CD8+ least. Between individuals, the alloreactive memory CD8+ T cell pool differed considerably.

For this clone: As yet, its antigen is unknown.

This clonotype was sampled from a human donor in good health. The sequencing sample was made of naive CD4+ T cells from blood. Subset of the sample: CD45RA+ naive T cells. The rearrangement joins TRBV10-3 to TRBJ2-6; 8 nucleotides agree with TRBD1. DNA for the CDR3: TGTGCCATCAGAGGGGGACAGGTCGCTGGGGCCAACGTCCTGACTTTC. Residues: CAIRGGQVAGANVLTF.